This T cell receptor (beta chain) appears in the sequencing data of a study of vaccination and CD4 T cells after COVID-19. In regard to this clonotype: The target antigen is unknown.

Germline values: CDR1 SQVTM, CDR2 ANQGSEA. This CDR3 is built from 13 residues. J lost 2 bases, V lost 7 bases, and 4 bases had no gene match. Described treatment: approximately nine-day PBMC culture with coronavirus spike peptide pools or control peptides (ViraFEST assay). Sequencing of the DNA from cultured CD4+ T cells was carried out with the Oncomine TCR Beta short-read assay. TCRdb analysed the PCR reads with MiXCR anew, one entry per CDR3 protein. The sample yields 9,500 or so distinct CDR3 sequences, about 33% seen once. The specimen was CD4+ T cells from blood, cultured in vitro, collected after SARS-CoV-2 vaccination. The chain employs TRBV29-1 and TRBJ2-3; 9 bases map to TRBD1. The TCR was taken from a human donor who had recovered from COVID-19. The CDR3: CSAGQGNTDTQYF. The CDR3 region has the DNA TGCAGCGCCGGACAGGGGAACACAGATACGCAGTATTTT.